This TCR beta chain was documented in a study of neoadjuvant anti-PD-1 for oral cavity cancer. Patients were newly diagnosed with stage II-IVA oral cavity squamous cell carcinoma without prior systemic or radiation treatment. The assay was immunoSEQ multiplex PCR, and TCRdb's table has in-frame clones only and misses some. The table records about 14,000 clones, 60% to 70% of them present only once. The germline V gene encodes CDR1 SGHRS and CDR2 YFSETQ. The CDR3 contains 16 residues. V lost 4 bases to trimming and J lost 1 base; unmatched junction nucleotides: 5. The rearrangement uses TRBV5-1 and TRBJ2-1, with 10 bases that match TRBD1. The receptor was isolated from a person aged 40 to 85 with oral cavity squamous cell carcinoma. The sequenced sample was PBMCs, obtained before nivolumab (anti-PD-1) treatment. CDR3 nucleotides: TGCGCCAGCAGCATCGGGACAGGGGTTTCCTACAATGAGCAGTTCTTC. Its translation: CASSIGTGVSYNEQFF.